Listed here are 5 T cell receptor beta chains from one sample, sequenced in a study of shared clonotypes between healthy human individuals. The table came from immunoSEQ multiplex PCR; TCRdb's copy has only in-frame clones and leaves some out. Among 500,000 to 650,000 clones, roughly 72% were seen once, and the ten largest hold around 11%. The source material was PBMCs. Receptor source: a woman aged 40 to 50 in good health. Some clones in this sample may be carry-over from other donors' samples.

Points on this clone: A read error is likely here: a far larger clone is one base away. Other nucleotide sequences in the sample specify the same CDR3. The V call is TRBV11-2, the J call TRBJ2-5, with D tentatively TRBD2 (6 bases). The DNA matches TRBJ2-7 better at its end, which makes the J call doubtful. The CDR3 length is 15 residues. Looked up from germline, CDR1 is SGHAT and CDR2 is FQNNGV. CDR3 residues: CASSSLAGGAYEQYF. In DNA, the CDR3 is TGTGCCAGCAGCTCCCTAGCTGGAGGGGCCTACGAGCAGTACTTC.

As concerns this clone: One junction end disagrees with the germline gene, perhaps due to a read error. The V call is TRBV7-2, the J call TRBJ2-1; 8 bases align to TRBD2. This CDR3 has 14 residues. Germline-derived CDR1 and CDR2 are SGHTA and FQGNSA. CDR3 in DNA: TGTGCCAGCAGCCCCCGCCCGGCGGGAGGACCCCCAGTCTTC. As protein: CASSPRPAGGPPVF.

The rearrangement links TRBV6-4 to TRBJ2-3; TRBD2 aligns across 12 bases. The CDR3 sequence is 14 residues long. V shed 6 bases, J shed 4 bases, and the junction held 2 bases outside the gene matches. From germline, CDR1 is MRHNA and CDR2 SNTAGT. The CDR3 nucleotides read TGTGCCAGCAGCGCTAGCGGGAGGGCAGATACGCAGTATTTT. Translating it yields CASSASGRADTQYF.

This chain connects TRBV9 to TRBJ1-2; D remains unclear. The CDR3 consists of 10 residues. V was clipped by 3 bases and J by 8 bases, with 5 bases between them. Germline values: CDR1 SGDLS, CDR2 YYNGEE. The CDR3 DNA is TGTGCCAGCAGCGGAACCGGCTACACCTTC. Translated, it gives CASSGTGYTF.

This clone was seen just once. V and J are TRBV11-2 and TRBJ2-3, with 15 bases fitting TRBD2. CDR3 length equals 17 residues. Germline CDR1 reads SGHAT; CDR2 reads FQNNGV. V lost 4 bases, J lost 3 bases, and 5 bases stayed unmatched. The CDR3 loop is CASSSGLAGGPTDTQYF. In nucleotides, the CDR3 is TGTGCCAGCAGCTCCGGACTAGCGGGAGGGCCGACAGATACGCAGTATTTT.